This T cell receptor (beta chain) originates from a study of monozygotic twins with inflammatory bowel disease. This CDR3 comprises 17 residues. Germline CDR1 is SGHVS and CDR2 is FNYEAQ. TCRdb reprocessed the 5' RACE reads, keeping one entry per CDR3 protein, no DNA. The sample holds some 170,000 distinct CDR3 sequences. This sequence was found in a human donor with ulcerative colitis or Crohn's disease, or a healthy co-twin of an affected twin (not recorded which). The sequenced material came from blood. The chain uses TRBV7-6 and TRBJ2-1; TCRdb indicates TRBD1, and absent DNA this call remains unverified. CDR3 amino acids: CASSNIGTGGSYNEQFF.